This passage covers 29 T cell receptor beta chains from one sample sequenced in a study of OX40 agonist ivuxolimab in advanced cancers. Some clones are missing from TCRdb's copy, which holds only in-frame ones; the method was immunoSEQ multiplex PCR. This table holds approximately 82,000 clones, more than 80% found once. The sample here was CD4+ or CD8+ T cells sorted from blood, taken in a trial of the OX40 agonist ivuxolimab. The receptors originated from an adult with an advanced solid tumor such as melanoma, head and neck, liver or kidney cancer.

CDR3 sequence reads: CASSLIRTGSDTQYF. CDR3 bases: TGTGCCAGCAGCTTGATAAGGACAGGGAGCGATACGCAGTATTTT. The chain joins TRBV5-6 to TRBJ2-3; 8 bases match TRBD1. Germline CDR1 and CDR2: SGHDT and YYEEEE. This CDR3 region has 15 residues. V shed 1 base and J 6 bases; nucleotides not matched to a gene: 7.

The chain carries TRBV28 and TRBJ2-3; D gene ambiguous. Trimming removed 2 bases from V and 0 bases from J, with 6 bases in between. The CDR3 has 14 amino acids. Germline V lookup: CDR1 MDHEN, CDR2 SYDVKM. For the CDR3, the DNA is TGTGCCAGCAGTTTACATCCTAGCACAGATACGCAGTATTTT. Amino acids: CASSLHPSTDTQYF.

This clone has just a few counts. V usage is TRBV15 and J usage is TRBJ1-1, with D hard to call. This CDR3 is 16 amino acids long. Per germline, CDR1 LNHNV and CDR2 YYDKDF (reference sequence). V was clipped by 5 bases and J by 1 base, with 17 bases between them. The CDR3 DNA follows: TGTGCCACCAGCGGTAGGTCATGGCCTCGGAACACTGAAGCTTTCTTT. Encoded protein: CATSGRSWPRNTEAFF.

The V and J genes are TRBV9 and TRBJ2-1, with 14 positions matching TRBD2. CDR1 and CDR2 (germline): SGDLS, YYNGEE. CDR3 length equals 16 residues. The V gene end was trimmed by 3 bases and the J gene end by 8 bases; junction bases not matched to a gene: 7. The CDR3 DNA sequence: TGTGCCAGCAGCGCCGGGACTAGCGGGAGTGGGGATGAGCAGTTCTTC. It translates to CASSAGTSGSGDEQFF.

This clone occurred many times. The chain is built from TRBV12-5 and TRBJ1-2, with 7 bases lining up with TRBD1. The CDR3 covers 15 residues. Germline V lookup: CDR1 LGHNT, CDR2 FRNRAP. Germline trimming cut 3 bases from V and 6 bases from J; bases unmatched to any gene: 10. CDR3 in DNA: TGTGCTAGTGGTTTTACTCTTGAGGGGGCGAATGGCTACACCTTC. Its protein is CASGFTLEGANGYTF.

The DNA for the CDR3 is TGTGCCAGTAGTATCGGCGGGGGGACCTATGGCTACACCTTC. Translated, it gives CASSIGGGTYGYTF. The chain recombines TRBV19 with TRBJ1-2; TRBD1 might be the D (5 bases). The CDR3 has 14 amino acids. Germline-derived CDR1 and CDR2 are LNHDA and SQIVND (reference sequence). Deletions cut 3 bases from V and 4 bases from J, with 12 bases between.

The gene calls are TRBV28 and TRBJ2-1; 7 positions match TRBD1. Germline V gives CDR1 MDHEN, CDR2 SYDVKM. CDR3 length: 14 residues. Germline trimming cut 4 bases from V and 2 bases from J; bases unmatched to any gene: 2. CDR3 bases: TGTGCCAGCAGTTCGGGACAGACCTACAATGAGCAGTTCTTC. This encodes CASSSGQTYNEQFF.

This chain connects TRBV19 to TRBJ2-3, with no clear D. V lost 4 bases and J 0 bases, leaving 8 bases between the germline ends. This CDR3 has 14 residues. Germline V CDR1 and CDR2: LNHDA, SQIVND (reference sequence). The CDR3: CASSTPLSTDTQYF. CDR3 DNA sequence: TGTGCCAGTAGTACCCCCCTTAGCACAGATACGCAGTATTTT.

J is TRBJ2-3 and V is TRBV4-2, with D possibly being TRBD1 or TRBD2 (5 bases each). In germline, CDR1 is LGHNA, CDR2 YNFKEQ. V lost 1 base and J 5 bases, leaving 19 bases between the germline ends. The CDR3 consists of 17 residues. CDR3 loop: CASSQGSGRELGDTQYF. DNA for the CDR3: TGTGCCAGCAGCCAAGGTTCTGGCAGGGAGCTGGGAGATACGCAGTATTTT.

The chain combines TRBV6-1 with TRBJ2-5; D may correspond to TRBD1 or TRBD2 (5 bases each). The last part of the DNA fits TRBJ2-7 better; the J call may be wrong. This CDR3 region has 12 residues. In germline, CDR1 is MNHNS, CDR2 SASEGT. CDR3 amino acids: CASSEDGGEQYF. The CDR3, as DNA: TGTGCCAGCAGTGAAGATGGGGGCGAGCAGTACTTC.

The chain has TRBV5-1 and TRBJ2-3; possibly TRBD1 or TRBD2 for D (6 bases each). V was clipped by 5 bases and J by 5 bases, with 15 bases between them. Germline V gives CDR1 SGHRS, CDR2 YFSETQ. This CDR3 spans 14 amino acids. This CDR3 is CASRDTGAGDTQYF. The CDR3 nucleotides are TGCGCCAGCAGAGACACGGGGGCAGGAGATACGCAGTATTTT.

This clone was found once. The V and J genes are TRBV2 and TRBJ1-4; D is perhaps TRBD1 (5 bases). Trimming took 6 bases from V and 5 from J, leaving 13 bases between them. Germline values: CDR1 SNHLY, CDR2 FYNNEI. This CDR3 has 14 amino acids. The CDR3 sequence is CASSLDSYNEKLFF. The CDR3 DNA reads TGTGCCAGCAGCCTAGACAGCTACAATGAAAAACTGTTTTTT.

The gene calls are TRBV9 and TRBJ2-7; 7 nucleotides match TRBD2. This CDR3 has 13 amino acids. Germline CDR1 is SGDLS and CDR2 is YYNGEE. V was pared by 0 bases and J by 8 bases, with 5 bases of the junction left unmatched. CDR3 residues: CASSVASGSKQYF. The DNA for the CDR3 is TGTGCCAGCAGCGTAGCTAGCGGTTCTAAGCAGTACTTC.

V and J are TRBV7-9 and TRBJ1-6; no clear D gene. The germline CDR1 and CDR2 sequences are SEHNR and FQNEAQ (reference sequence). V was clipped by 1 base and J by 7 bases, with 8 bases between them. The CDR3 has 14 residues. The chain's CDR3 is CASSLGWTNSPLHF. In DNA form, the CDR3 reads TGTGCCAGCAGCTTAGGGTGGACCAATTCACCCCTCCACTTT.

The chain employs TRBV28 and TRBJ2-5, with a possible D match to TRBD1 (6 bases). The V end was cut by 2 bases, the J end by 1 base, with 8 bases between. CDR1 and CDR2 from the germline V gene are MDHEN and SYDVKM. The CDR3 is 14 amino acids. The DNA for the CDR3 is TGTGCCAGCAGTTTAACGGACAGCCAAGAGACCCAGTACTTC. This translates into CASSLTDSQETQYF.

V is TRBV6-6 and J is TRBJ2-1; 8 bases line up with TRBD1. From germline, CDR1 is MNHNY and CDR2 SVGAGI (reference sequence). After removal of 3 bases from V and 5 bases from J, the junction contained 6 bases not matched to a gene. The CDR3 covers 15 residues. The CDR3 spells CASSYRGTGDNEQFF. CDR3 nucleotide sequence: TGTGCCAGCAGTTATAGAGGGACAGGAGACAATGAGCAGTTCTTC.

The chain's CDR3 is CASSINGGSSYNSPLHF. CDR3 nucleotide sequence: TGCGCCAGCAGCATAAATGGGGGCAGCTCCTATAATTCACCCCTCCACTTT. The chain uses TRBV5-1 and TRBJ1-6; perhaps TRBD1 as D (6 bases). The V end was cut by 4 bases, the J end by 0 bases, with 14 bases between. This CDR3 spans 17 amino acids. The germline gives CDR1 SGHRS, CDR2 YFSETQ.

The chain has TRBV4-1 and TRBJ2-1; maybe TRBD2 (6 bases). The CDR3 covers 17 residues. Trimming took off 0 bases at V and 7 bases at J, with 19 bases between the two ends. Germline loops: CDR1 MGHRA, CDR2 YSYEKL. The CDR3 loop reads CASSQDFQRAFENEQFF. CDR3 in DNA: TGCGCCAGCAGCCAAGATTTCCAGCGGGCCTTCGAAAATGAGCAGTTCTTC.

This chain connects TRBV28 to TRBJ1-5, with D hard to call. V was trimmed by 3 bases and J by 3 bases, leaving 9 bases between them. The germline gives CDR1 MDHEN, CDR2 SYDVKM. The CDR3 is 14 amino acids. The chain's CDR3 is CASSFPSLNQPQHF. DNA for the CDR3: TGTGCCAGCAGTTTTCCCTCCCTCAATCAGCCCCAGCATTTT.

The V call is TRBV15, the J call TRBJ2-5; TRBD1 agrees at 9 bases. The germline V gene has CDR1 LNHNV and CDR2 YYDKDF (reference sequence). This CDR3 has 15 residues. The junction had 2 bases not matched to a gene; V was cut back by 1 base and J by 2 bases. The CDR3 loop is CATSRGGTGQETQYF. The DNA of the CDR3 is TGTGCCACCAGCAGAGGTGGGACAGGGCAAGAGACCCAGTACTTC.

The chain joins TRBV5-1 to TRBJ1-6; D remains unclear. The ends were cut back, 0 bases at V and 10 bases at J, with 8 bases in the middle. The CDR3 contains 13 residues. The germline CDR1 and CDR2 sequences are SGHRS and YFSETQ. CDR3 coding DNA: TGCGCCAGCAGCTTGGGCGGGAGGTCACCCCTCCACTTT. Its protein product is CASSLGGRSPLHF.

This chain joins TRBV11-2 and TRBJ2-7; 9 nucleotides line up with TRBD2. Germline CDR1 SGHAT, CDR2 FQNNGV. V trimming: 6 bases; J trimming: 3 bases; junction bases outside the gene matches: 6. CDR3 length: 14 residues. In nucleotides, the CDR3 is TGTGCCAGCAGGCCCGCGGGGGGGATCTACGAGCAGTACTTC. Its protein product is CASRPAGGIYEQYF.

V usage is TRBV5-1 and J usage is TRBJ1-1; 7 bases line up with TRBD1. This CDR3 contains 15 residues. Germline V gene lookup returns CDR1 SGHRS and CDR2 YFSETQ. Trimming at V came to 4 bases and at J to 1 base, leaving 7 bases not matched to a gene. As DNA, the CDR3 is TGCGCCAGCAGCCCCGGACAGGCCTGGAACACTGAAGCTTTCTTT. Translated: CASSPGQAWNTEAFF.

The V gene is TRBV5-1, the J gene TRBJ2-2, with 8 bases lining up with TRBD1. The trim removed 3 bases at V and 3 bases at J, leaving 13 bases unmatched. Germline V gene data show CDR1 as SGHRS and CDR2 as YFSETQ. The CDR3 consists of 18 residues. The CDR3 DNA is TGCGCCAGCAGCTCCAAGAATCACTACAGGGGGGACACCGGGGAGCTGTTTTTT. Amino acids: CASSSKNHYRGDTGELFF.

The chain links TRBV6-1 to TRBJ2-1; 10 bases map to TRBD1. Germline assignment: CDR1 MNHNS and CDR2 SASEGT. The CDR3 runs to 16 residues. V was clipped by 2 bases and J by 4 bases; unmatched bases: 5. This CDR3 is CASSELGTGVYNEQFF. DNA for the CDR3: TGTGCCAGCAGTGAATTGGGGACAGGGGTATACAATGAGCAGTTCTTC.

This chain links TRBV19 with TRBJ1-2, with a possible D match to TRBD1 (6 bases). The CDR3 extends over 14 amino acids. V dropped 4 bases and J dropped 6 bases, with 15 bases sitting between them. The germline CDR1 and CDR2 sequences are LNHDA and SQIVND (reference sequence). This CDR3 is CASSKGVGEDGYTF. The CDR3 nucleotides read TGTGCCAGTAGTAAGGGGGTGGGTGAAGATGGCTACACCTTC.

The V call is TRBV2, the J call TRBJ1-2, with D tentatively TRBD1 (6 bases). This CDR3 is built from 11 residues. Germline CDR1 and CDR2: SNHLY and FYNNEI. The ends were cut back, 7 bases at V and 8 bases at J, with 11 bases in the middle. DNA for the CDR3: TGTGCCAGCACTCGGGACACCGGCTACACCTTC. This encodes CASTRDTGYTF.

This clone was detected only a few times. The DNA for the CDR3 is TGTGCCAGCAGTCTGGTCGGGGGCGGCAATCAGCCCCAGCATTTT. Protein sequence: CASSLVGGGNQPQHF. This chain connects TRBV6-1 to TRBJ1-5, with D possibly TRBD1 on 6 matching bases. This CDR3 has 15 amino acids. Per the germline V gene, CDR1 is MNHNS and CDR2 is SASEGT. Trimming stripped 5 bases from V and 2 bases from J, with 13 bases between.

The rearrangement uses TRBV19 and TRBJ1-1, with TRBD1 matching 10 bases. Trimming at V came to 4 bases and at J to 2 bases, leaving 16 bases not matched to a gene. Per germline, CDR1 LNHDA and CDR2 SQIVND (reference sequence). The CDR3 has 19 amino acids. The CDR3 sequence: CASSTIYPGTGVANTEAFF. For the CDR3, the DNA is TGTGCCAGTAGTACGATCTATCCTGGGACAGGGGTCGCAAACACTGAAGCTTTCTTT. The complete variable domain, with remaining parts taken from reference TRBV19 and TRBJ1-1, reads DGGITQSPKYLFRKEGQNVTLSCEQNLNHDAMYWYRQDPGQGLRLIYYSQIVNDFQKGDIAEGYSVSREKKESFPLTVTSAQKNPTAFYLCASSTIYPGTGVANTEAFFGQGTRLTVV.